The clone carrying this T cell receptor (beta chain) was seen a few times. Its cognate antigen is unknown. TCRdb recomputed calls from the reads with MiXCR, one row per CDR3 protein. This sample yields 80,000 to 130,000 distinct CDR3 sequences, of which 20% to 30% are seen a single time; around 40% belongs to the top ten. This record comes from a study of T cell repertoires in cytomegalovirus infection. Study overall: Indicated by public TCR beta signatures were CMV infection and matching HLA type.

Germline CDR1 reads SEHNR; CDR2 reads FQNEAQ (reference sequence). The CDR3 loop spans 19 amino acids. J lost 0 bases, V lost 5 bases, and 10 bases had no gene match. Study-wide findings and caveats: Clonotypes of TCR beta that were HLA-C-restricted and CMV-specific dominated the ex vivo response. Frequencies of public TCR beta families were cumulated, and this identified carriers of CMV plus the relevant HLA.

Sequences were obtained from CD8+ T cells from PBMCs. The TCR comes from a human donor in good health (CMV status not recorded). Some clones in this sample may be carry-over from other donors' samples. V and J are TRBV7-9 and TRBJ1-6; 10 bases map to TRBD1. The chain's CDR3 is CASSQTGTGVVSYNSPLHF. As DNA, the CDR3 is TGTGCCAGCAGCCAAACCGGGACAGGGGTTGTCTCCTATAATTCACCCCTCCACTTT.